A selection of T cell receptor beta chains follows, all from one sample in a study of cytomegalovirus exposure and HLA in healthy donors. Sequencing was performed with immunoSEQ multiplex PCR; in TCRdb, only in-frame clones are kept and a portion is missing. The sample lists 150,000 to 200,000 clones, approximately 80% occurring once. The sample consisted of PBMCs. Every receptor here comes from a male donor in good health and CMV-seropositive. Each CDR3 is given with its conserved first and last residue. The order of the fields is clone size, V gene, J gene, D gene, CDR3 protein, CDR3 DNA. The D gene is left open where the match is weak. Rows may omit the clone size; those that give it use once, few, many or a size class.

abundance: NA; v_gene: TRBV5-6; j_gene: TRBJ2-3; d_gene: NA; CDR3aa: CASSLLAIGTDTQYF; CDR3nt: TGTGCCAGCAGCTTGTTAGCAATAGGCACAGATACGCAGTATTTT
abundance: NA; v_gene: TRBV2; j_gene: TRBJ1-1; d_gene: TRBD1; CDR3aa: CASRVEGARDTEAFF; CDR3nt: TGTGCCAGCAGGGTGGAGGGGGCGCGGGACACTGAAGCTTTCTTT
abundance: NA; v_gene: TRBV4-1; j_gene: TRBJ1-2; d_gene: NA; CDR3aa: CASSFRGAGRYTF; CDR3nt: TGCGCCAGCAGCTTCCGGGGGGCAGGGCGCTACACCTTC
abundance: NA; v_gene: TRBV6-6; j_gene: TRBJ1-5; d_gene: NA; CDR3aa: CASSRTRQEPQHF; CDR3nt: TGTGCCAGCAGCCGAACCAGACAGGAGCCCCAGCATTTT
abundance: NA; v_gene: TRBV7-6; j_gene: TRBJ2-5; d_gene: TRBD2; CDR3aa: CASSPGGGGTQYF; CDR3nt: TGTGCCAGCAGCCCGGGGGGGGGAGGGACCCAGTACTTC
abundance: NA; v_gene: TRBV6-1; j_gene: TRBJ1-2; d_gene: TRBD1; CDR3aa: CASSIRDRDYGYTF; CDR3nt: TGTGCCAGCAGTATCCGGGACAGGGACTATGGCTACACCTTC
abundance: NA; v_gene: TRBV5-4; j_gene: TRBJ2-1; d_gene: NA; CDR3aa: CASRGGTNSYNEQFF; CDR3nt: TGTGCCAGCAGGGGTGGGACAAACTCCTACAATGAGCAGTTCTTC
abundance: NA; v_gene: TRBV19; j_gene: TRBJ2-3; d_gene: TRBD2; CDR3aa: CASSILSGGGTDTQYF; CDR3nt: TGTGCCAGTAGTATTCTTAGCGGGGGGGGCACAGATACGCAGTATTTT
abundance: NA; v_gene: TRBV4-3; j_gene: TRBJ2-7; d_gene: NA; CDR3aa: CASSQDLGRGYEQYF; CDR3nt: TGCGCCAGCAGCCAAGATTTGGGCAGGGGTTACGAGCAGTACTTC
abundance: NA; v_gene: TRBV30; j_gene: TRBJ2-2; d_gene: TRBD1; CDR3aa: CATDLGAGQENTGELFF; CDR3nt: TGTGCCACCGACCTGGGGGCTGGACAGGAGAACACCGGGGAGCTGTTTTTT
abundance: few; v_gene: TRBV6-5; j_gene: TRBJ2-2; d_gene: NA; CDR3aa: CASTLGGNTGELFF; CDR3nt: TGTGCCAGCACCCTGGGGGGGAACACCGGGGAGCTGTTTTTT
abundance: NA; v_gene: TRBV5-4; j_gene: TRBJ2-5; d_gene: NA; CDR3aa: CASTLSGETQYF; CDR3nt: TGTGCCAGCACCCTGTCGGGGGAGACCCAGTACTTC
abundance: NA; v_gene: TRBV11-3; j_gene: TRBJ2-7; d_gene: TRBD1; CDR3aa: CASSLVPGGEQYF; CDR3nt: TGTGCCAGCAGCTTAGTTCCAGGGGGAGAGCAGTACTTC
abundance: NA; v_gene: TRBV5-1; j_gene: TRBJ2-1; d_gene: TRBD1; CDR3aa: CASSLTTDRTGPNEQFF; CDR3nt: TGCGCCAGCAGCTTGACCACAGATCGGACAGGGCCCAATGAGCAGTTCTTC
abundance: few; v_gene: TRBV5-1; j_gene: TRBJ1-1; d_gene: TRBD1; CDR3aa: CASSWDRVNTEAFF; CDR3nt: TGCGCCAGCAGCTGGGACAGGGTGAACACTGAAGCTTTCTTT
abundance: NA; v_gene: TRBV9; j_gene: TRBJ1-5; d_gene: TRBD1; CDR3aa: CASSTTDRGLSNQPQHF; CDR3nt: TGTGCCAGCAGCACAACGGACAGGGGCCTAAGCAATCAGCCCCAGCATTTT
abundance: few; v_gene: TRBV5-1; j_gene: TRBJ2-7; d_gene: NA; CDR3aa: CASSLTGYYEQYF; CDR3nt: TGCGCCAGCAGCTTGACAGGGTACTACGAGCAGTACTTC
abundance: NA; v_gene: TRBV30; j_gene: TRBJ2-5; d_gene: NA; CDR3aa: CAWRGTPDQETQYF; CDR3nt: TGTGCCTGGAGGGGGACACCCGACCAAGAGACCCAGTACTTC
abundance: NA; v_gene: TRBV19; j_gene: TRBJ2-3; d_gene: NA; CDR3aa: CASSMRGQGQDF; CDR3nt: TGTGCCAGTAGTATGAGGGGCCAGGGGCAGGATTTT
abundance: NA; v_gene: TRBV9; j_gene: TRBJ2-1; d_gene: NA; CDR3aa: CASSVASNEQFF; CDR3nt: TGTGCCAGCAGCGTAGCGAGCAATGAGCAGTTCTTC
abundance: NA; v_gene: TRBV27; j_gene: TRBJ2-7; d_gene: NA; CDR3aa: CASRQPGSLPYEQYF; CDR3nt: TGTGCCAGCAGACAGCCGGGGTCACTACCCTACGAGCAGTACTTC
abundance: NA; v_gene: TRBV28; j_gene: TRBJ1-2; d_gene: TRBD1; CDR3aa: CASSSLDRDGYTF; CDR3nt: TGTGCCAGCAGTTCGCTCGACAGGGATGGCTACACCTTC
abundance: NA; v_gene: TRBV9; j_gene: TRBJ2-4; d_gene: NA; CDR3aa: CASSVGGGTAKNIQYF; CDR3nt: TGTGCCAGCAGCGTAGGTGGGGGGACAGCCAAAAACATTCAGTACTTC
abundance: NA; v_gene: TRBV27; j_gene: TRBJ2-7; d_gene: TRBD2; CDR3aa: CASSGPGGSYEQYF; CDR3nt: TGTGCCAGCAGTGGACCGGGAGGCTCCTACGAGCAGTACTTC
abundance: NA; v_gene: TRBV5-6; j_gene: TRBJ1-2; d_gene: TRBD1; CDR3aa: CASSSGQGKGGYTF; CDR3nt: TGTGCCAGCAGCTCGGGACAGGGGAAGGGTGGCTACACCTTC
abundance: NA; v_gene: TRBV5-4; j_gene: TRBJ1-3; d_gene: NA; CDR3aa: CASSLGGQSIGNTIYF; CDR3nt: TGTGCCAGCAGCTTGGGGGGACAATCGATTGGAAACACCATATATTTT
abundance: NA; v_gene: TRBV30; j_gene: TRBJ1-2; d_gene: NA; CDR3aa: CAWSVGGGYTF; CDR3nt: TGTGCCTGGAGTGTGGGAGGTGGCTACACCTTC
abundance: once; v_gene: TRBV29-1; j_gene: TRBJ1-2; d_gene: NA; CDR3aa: CSVEDRVGHGYTF; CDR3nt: TGCAGCGTTGAAGACAGGGTCGGGCATGGCTACACCTTC
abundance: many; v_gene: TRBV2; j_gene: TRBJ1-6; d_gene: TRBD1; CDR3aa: CASCGRGRFNSPLHF; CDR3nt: TGTGCCAGCTGCGGGAGGGGGCGTTTTAATTCACCCCTCCACTTT
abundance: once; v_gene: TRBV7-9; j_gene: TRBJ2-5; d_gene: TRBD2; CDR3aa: CSSSRELADQETQYF; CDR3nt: TGTTCCAGCAGCCGAGAACTAGCGGACCAAGAGACCCAGTACTTC
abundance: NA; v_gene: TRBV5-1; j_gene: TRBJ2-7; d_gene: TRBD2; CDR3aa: CASSLDGGTSISYEQYF; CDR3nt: TGCGCCAGCAGCTTGGACGGGGGGACTAGCATCTCCTACGAGCAGTACTTC
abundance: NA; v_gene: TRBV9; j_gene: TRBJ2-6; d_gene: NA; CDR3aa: CASSPPTRPSGANVLTF; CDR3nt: TGTGCCAGCAGCCCCCCCACGCGGCCGTCTGGGGCCAACGTCCTGACTTTC
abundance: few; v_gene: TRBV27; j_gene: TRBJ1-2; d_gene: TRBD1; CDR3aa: CASSGGQGASGYTF; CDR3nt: TGTGCCAGCAGTGGGGGACAGGGGGCGTCCGGCTACACCTTC
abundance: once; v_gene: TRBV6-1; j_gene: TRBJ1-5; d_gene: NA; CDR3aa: CASRATGVSNQPQHF; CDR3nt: TGTGCCAGCAGAGCGACCGGGGTTAGCAATCAGCCCCAGCATTTT
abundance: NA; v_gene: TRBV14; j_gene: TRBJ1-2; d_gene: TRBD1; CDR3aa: CASSQEDRESYTF; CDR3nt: TGTGCCAGCAGCCAAGAGGACAGGGAAAGCTACACCTTC
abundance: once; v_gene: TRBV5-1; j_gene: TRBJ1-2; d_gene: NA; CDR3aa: CASSLSAGAGGYTF; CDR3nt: TGCGCCAGCAGCTTGTCCGCAGGGGCGGGTGGCTACACCTTC
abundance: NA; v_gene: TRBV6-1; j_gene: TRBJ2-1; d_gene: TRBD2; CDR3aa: CASSLAGYSYNEQFF; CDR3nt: TGTGCCAGCAGCCTAGCGGGGTACTCCTACAATGAGCAGTTCTTC
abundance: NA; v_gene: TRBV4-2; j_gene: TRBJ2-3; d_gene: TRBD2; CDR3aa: CASRGSGGPFTDTQYF; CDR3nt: TGTGCCAGCAGGGGGAGCGGGGGCCCCTTCACAGATACGCAGTATTTT
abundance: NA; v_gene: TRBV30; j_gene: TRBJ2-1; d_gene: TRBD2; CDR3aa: CAWTGGPVEQFF; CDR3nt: TGTGCCTGGACGGGGGGGCCGGTTGAGCAGTTCTTC
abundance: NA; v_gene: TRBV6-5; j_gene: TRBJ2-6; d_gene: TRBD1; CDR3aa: CAISPQGAGANVLTF; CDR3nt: TGTGCCATTTCACCACAGGGGGCTGGGGCCAACGTCCTGACTTTC
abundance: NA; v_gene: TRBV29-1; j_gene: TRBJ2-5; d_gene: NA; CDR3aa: CSVGAGTQYF; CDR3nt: TGCAGCGTTGGGGCAGGGACCCAGTACTTC
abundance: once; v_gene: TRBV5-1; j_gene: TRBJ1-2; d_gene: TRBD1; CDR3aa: CASSIGTAESYGYTF; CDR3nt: TGCGCCAGCAGCATCGGGACAGCCGAATCCTATGGCTACACCTTC
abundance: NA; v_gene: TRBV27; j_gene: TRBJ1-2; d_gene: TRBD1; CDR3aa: CASSLRDRGRSGYTF; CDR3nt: TGTGCCAGCAGTTTAAGGGACAGGGGGCGAAGTGGCTACACCTTC
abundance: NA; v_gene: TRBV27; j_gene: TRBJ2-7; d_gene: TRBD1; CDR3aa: CASSLGTAPYEQYF; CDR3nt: TGTGCCAGCAGTTTAGGGACAGCCCCCTACGAGCAGTACTTC
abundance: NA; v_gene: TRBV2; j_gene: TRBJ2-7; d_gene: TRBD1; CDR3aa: CASSEGDRGPYEQYF; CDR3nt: TGTGCCAGCAGTGAAGGGGACAGGGGCCCCTACGAGCAGTACTTC
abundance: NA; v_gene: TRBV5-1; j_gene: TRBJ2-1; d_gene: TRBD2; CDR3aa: CASSLAGGSSRGSYNEQFF; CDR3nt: TGCGCCAGCAGCTTGGCGGGGGGATCAAGTAGAGGCTCCTACAATGAGCAGTTCTTC
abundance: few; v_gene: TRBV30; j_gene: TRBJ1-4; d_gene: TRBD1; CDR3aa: CAWSEGQWKLFF; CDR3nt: TGTGCCTGGAGTGAGGGACAGTGGAAACTGTTTTTT